This T cell receptor (beta chain) was identified in a study of shared clonotypes between healthy human individuals. Broader study findings: Estimated richness was generally greater in naive than memory subsets.

The study separated CD4+ cells into CD45RA+ naive and CD45RA-negative memory subsets. As to this clone: Its antigen remains unidentified. Other DNA sequences in this specimen translate into the identical CDR3.

Data came from immunoSEQ multiplex PCR; TCRdb stores just in-frame clones and leaves some out. The sample consists of 1 million to 1.2 million clones, roughly 80% of them appearing once. The CDR3 extends over 15 amino acids. The junction had 2 bases not matched to a gene; V was cut back by 0 bases and J by 3 bases. Looked up from germline, CDR1 is SGHTA and CDR2 is FQGTGA. V is TRBV7-3 and J is TRBJ2-3; 8 bases map to TRBD2. Sequenced sample: memory CD4+ T cells from PBMCs. Subset: CD45RA-negative fraction. This clonotype was obtained from a young man in good health. Some clones in this sample may be carry-over from other donors' samples. The CDR3 region has the DNA TGTGCCAGCAGCTTAACTAGCGGGACGACAGATACGCAGTATTTT. Its translation is CASSLTSGTTDTQYF.